The clone carrying this TCR beta chain was seen a handful of times. A library of TCRbeta sequences, prepared with unique molecular identifiers, was generated. Each CDR3 protein gets one entry after TCRdb re-called the PCR reads with MiXCR. The table includes around 400,000 distinct CDR3 sequences, roughly 11% detected once. This sample is drawn from a study of T-cell reconstitution after alpha-beta-depleted transplantation in children. This sample comprised PBMCs from the stem cell graft donor, obtained from the stem cell graft. The receptor was isolated from a human donor who donated a stem cell graft to a child with acute myeloid leukemia.

CDR3 sequence reads: CASSEGPGGYGYTF. The CDR3 DNA reads TGTGCCAGCAGTGAAGGTCCGGGTGGCTATGGCTACACCTTC. The V and J genes are TRBV6-1 and TRBJ1-2, with no clear D. This CDR3 is built from 14 residues. V dropped 1 base and J dropped 4 bases, with 10 bases sitting between them. Germline V gene data show CDR1 as MNHNS and CDR2 as SASEGT.